This T cell receptor (beta chain) derives from a study of CD8 T cells in ankylosing spondylitis (dated by TCRdb to about 2017). Describing the broader study: The study set out to find disease-linked TCR variants by profiling T cell receptor beta repertoires in ankylosing spondylitis patients and healthy donors. The full study cohort was made up of under 30 ankylosing spondylitis patients and approximately 100 healthy donors. Peripheral blood was sampled, and synovial fluid was additionally collected from ankylosing spondylitis patients.

Overall study outcomes, separate from this receptor: Blood from ankylosing spondylitis patients appeared to be characterized by a TCR beta motif composed of about eight highly homologous amino acid variants. The disease-linked clones were reported to be significantly enriched in matched synovial fluid samples from ankylosing spondylitis patients. Some of the motif variants had been reported before in the synovial fluid and blood of reactive arthritis patients, a finding that suggests common disease-initiation mechanisms. The disease-linked clones showed a CD8+ phenotype and occurred at relatively low frequencies in peripheral blood.

This clonotype was seen at least ten times. Its antigen is not yet known. Nothing much larger sits one base from this clone, and base qualities are not available. Looking up the germline V gene (reference sequence) yields CDR1 LNHDA and CDR2 SQIVND. V loses 3 bases of germline sequence and J loses 1 base, and the interval between the two ends is 6 bases. The CDR3 contains 14 residues, cysteine and phenylalanine counted. Kept here is only the CDR3 DNA, which spans 42 bases and is read in frame from base 1. The sequencing machine was an Illumina HiSeq 2500. TCR beta libraries were prepared by quantitative 5'-RACE with molecular barcodes. Per the authors' processing: A new computational method based on a probabilistic model of VDJ rearrangement was used to identify disease-linked TCR variants. Through fastp at Q25 and MiXCR, TCRdb rebuilt clones from the public reads, retaining in-frame beta chains. All rows with the same CDR3 protein become a single entry with the most common DNA and genes. None of the V and J calls come from the authors' own analysis; TCRdb made them. This sample lists 200,000 or so distinct CDR3 sequences; approximately 13% were detected once. Approximately 11% of the sample belongs to the ten largest clones.

The sequencing input was blood, either unsorted or a sorted T cell fraction (not recorded which). The source is a female donor with ankylosing spondylitis or in good health (not recorded which). The chain is assembled from TRBV19 and TRBJ2-2, with no confidently assigned D gene. The CDR3 protein is CASSINGNTGELFF. The DNA sequence follows: TGTGCCAGTAGTATTAATGGGAACACCGGGGAGCTGTTTTTT.